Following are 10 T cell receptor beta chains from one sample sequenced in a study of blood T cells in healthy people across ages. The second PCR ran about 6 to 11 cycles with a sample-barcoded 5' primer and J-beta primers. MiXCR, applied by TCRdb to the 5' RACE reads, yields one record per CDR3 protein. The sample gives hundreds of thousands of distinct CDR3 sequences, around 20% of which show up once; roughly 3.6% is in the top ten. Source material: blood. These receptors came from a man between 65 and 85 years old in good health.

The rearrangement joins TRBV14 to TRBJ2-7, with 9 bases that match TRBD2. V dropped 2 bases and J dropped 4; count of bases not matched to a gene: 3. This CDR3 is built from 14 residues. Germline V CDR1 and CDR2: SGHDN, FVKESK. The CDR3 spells CASSQLAGIYEQYF. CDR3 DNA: TGTGCCAGCAGCCAACTAGCGGGGATTTACGAGCAGTACTTC.

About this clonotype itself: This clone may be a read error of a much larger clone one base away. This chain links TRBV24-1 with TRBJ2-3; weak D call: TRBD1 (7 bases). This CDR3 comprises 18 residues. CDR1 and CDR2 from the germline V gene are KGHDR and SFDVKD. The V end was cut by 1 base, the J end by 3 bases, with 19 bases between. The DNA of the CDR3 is TGTGCCACCAGTGATTTCGTGGAGGGGGCAGGTGGGACAGATACGCAGTATTTT. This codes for CATSDFVEGAGGTDTQYF.

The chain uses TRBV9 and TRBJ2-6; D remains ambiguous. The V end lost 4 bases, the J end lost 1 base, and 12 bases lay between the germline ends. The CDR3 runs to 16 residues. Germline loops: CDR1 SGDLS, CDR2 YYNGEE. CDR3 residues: CASSPRGESGANVLTF. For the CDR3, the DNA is TGTGCCAGCAGCCCGAGAGGCGAATCTGGGGCCAACGTCCTGACTTTC.

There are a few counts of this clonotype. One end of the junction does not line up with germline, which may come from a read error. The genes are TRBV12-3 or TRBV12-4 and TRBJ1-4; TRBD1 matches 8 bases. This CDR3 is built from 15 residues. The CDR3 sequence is CASSPGQATNEELFF. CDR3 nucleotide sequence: TGTGCCAGCAGTCCGGGACAGGCAACTAATGAAGAACTGTTTTTT.

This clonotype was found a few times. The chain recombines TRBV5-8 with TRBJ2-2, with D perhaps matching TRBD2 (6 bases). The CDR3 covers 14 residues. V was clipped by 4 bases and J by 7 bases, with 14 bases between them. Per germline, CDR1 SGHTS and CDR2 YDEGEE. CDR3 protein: CASSDRGEVGELFF. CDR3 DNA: TGTGCCAGCAGCGATCGAGGGGAGGTCGGGGAGCTGTTTTTT.

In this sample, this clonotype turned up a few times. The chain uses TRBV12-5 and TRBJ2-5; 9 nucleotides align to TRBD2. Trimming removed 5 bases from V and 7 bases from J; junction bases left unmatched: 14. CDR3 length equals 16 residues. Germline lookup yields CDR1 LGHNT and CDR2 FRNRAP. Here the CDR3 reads CASGISSGTGSVTQYF. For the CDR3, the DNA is TGTGCTAGTGGTATCTCTAGCGGGACGGGCTCGGTGACCCAGTACTTC.

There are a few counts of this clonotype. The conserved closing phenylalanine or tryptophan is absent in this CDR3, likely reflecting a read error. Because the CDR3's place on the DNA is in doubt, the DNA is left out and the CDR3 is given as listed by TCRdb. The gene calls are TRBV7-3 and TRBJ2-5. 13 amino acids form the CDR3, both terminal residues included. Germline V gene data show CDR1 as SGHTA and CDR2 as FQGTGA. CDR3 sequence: CASSLNSQETQTH.

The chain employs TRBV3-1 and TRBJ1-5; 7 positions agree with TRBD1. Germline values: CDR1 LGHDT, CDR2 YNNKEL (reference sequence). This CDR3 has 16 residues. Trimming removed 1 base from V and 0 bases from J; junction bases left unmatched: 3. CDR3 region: CASSQVQGDSNQPQHF. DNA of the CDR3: TGTGCCAGCAGCCAAGTTCAGGGGGATAGCAATCAGCCCCAGCATTTT.

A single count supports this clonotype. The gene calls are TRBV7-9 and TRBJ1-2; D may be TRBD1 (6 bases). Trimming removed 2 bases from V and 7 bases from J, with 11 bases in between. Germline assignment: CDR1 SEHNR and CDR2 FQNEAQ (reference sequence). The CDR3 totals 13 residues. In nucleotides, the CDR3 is TGTGCCAGCAGCTTACAGGGGTGGTCTGGCTACACCTTC. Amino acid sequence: CASSLQGWSGYTF.

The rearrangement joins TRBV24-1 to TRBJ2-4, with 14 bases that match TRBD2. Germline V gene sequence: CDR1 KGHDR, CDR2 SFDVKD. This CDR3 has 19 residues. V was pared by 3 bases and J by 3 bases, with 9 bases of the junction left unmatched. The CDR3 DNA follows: TGTGCCACCAGTGATCCCAGCGGGGGACTAGCGGGAGTCAAAAACATTCAGTACTTC. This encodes CATSDPSGGLAGVKNIQYF.